The TCR beta chain described here comes from a study of CD8 T cells in ankylosing spondylitis. This clonotype was observed at least ten times. Its antigen is still unknown. Using its own MiXCR run on the 5' RACE reads, TCRdb lists one record per CDR3 protein. The table has approximately 90,000 distinct CDR3 sequences, roughly 8.7% seen once. The CDR3 consists of 16 residues. Germline V gene sequence: CDR1 SGHRS, CDR2 YFSETQ. Trimming cost V 0 bases and J 1 base; bases outside gene matches: 4. General study results and limits: Earlier reports found some motif variants in synovial fluid and blood in reactive arthritis. A motif in TCR beta, a set of several highly homologous variants, appeared characteristic of ankylosing spondylitis blood.

The chain combines TRBV5-1 with TRBJ1-5; 7 bases line up with TRBD1. This clonotype was sampled from a male donor with ankylosing spondylitis or in good health (not recorded which). The sample consisted of blood, either unsorted or a sorted T cell fraction (not recorded which). The CDR3 reads CASSLGTGGSNQPQHF. CDR3 sequence (DNA): TGCGCCAGCAGCTTGGGGACAGGTGGGAGCAATCAGCCCCAGCATTTT.